The clone carrying this T cell receptor (beta chain) was seen only a few times. Its antigen is as yet unknown. Everyone who gave samples was a healthy Caucasian. One entry per CDR3 protein results from TCRdb running MiXCR on the 5' RACE reads. The repertoire holds hundreds of thousands of distinct CDR3 sequences, with roughly 6.6% as singletons. The entry originates in a study of identical twins. The study, taken as a whole, reports: Cord blood beta clonotypes that were abundant carried fewer insertions, and memory repertoires showed no such trend.

This CDR3 comprises 14 residues. Trimming removed 8 bases from V and 1 base from J, with 14 bases in between. Germline V CDR1 and CDR2: SNHLY, FYNNEI. In addition, the sample was reused for a study of yellow fever vaccine responses in identical twins.

The material sequenced was PBMCs. This TCR was recovered from a woman between 18 and 30 years old in good health. The chain combines TRBV2 with TRBJ1-1; weak D call: TRBD1 (6 bases). The CDR3 protein is CASRPRGGNTEAFF. The CDR3 nucleotides read TGTGCCAGCCGTCCCAGGGGAGGGAACACTGAAGCTTTCTTT.